These 13 T cell receptor beta chains came from one sample sequenced in a study of spatial heterogeneity in lung cancer. Regarding the study as a whole: Expanded alpha and beta TCR counts within tumors tracked tumor mutation counts.

Noted time point: sample taken at primary tumor resection. These receptors' antigens are unknown. Each CDR3 protein is one row after TCRdb ran MiXCR on the 5' RACE reads. The profile shows some 3,500 distinct CDR3 sequences, nearly 5% of them singletons. This material consisted of lung tumor tissue, taken at surgery. These receptors were taken from a female donor with early-stage non-small cell lung cancer.

By share of the sample, this clonotype is medium-sized. This sequence joins TRBV5-4 and TRBJ2-7; TRBD2 aligns across 10 bases. Germline values: CDR1 SGHNT, CDR2 YYREEE (reference sequence). Trimming cost V 4 bases and J 4 bases; bases outside gene matches: 8. There are 15 residues in the CDR3. In DNA, the CDR3 is TGTGCCAGCAGCGTATCCGGGACTAGCGCATACGAGCAGTACTTC. Translated: CASSVSGTSAYEQYF.

This clonotype was seen repeatedly, ten times or more. The chain recombines TRBV6-1 with TRBJ1-1; tentatively, D is TRBD1 (6 bases). The CDR3 sequence is 14 residues long. V lost 7 bases and J lost 7, with 19 bases in between. CDR1 MNHNS and CDR2 SASEGT come from the germline V gene. CDR3 amino acids: CASTLHRGLNEAFF. In nucleotides, the CDR3 is TGTGCCAGCACCCTTCATCGGGGGCTTAATGAAGCTTTCTTT.

This clonotype was picked up many times. This chain joins TRBV2 and TRBJ2-7, with D maybe TRBD2 (7 bases). In germline, CDR1 is SNHLY, CDR2 FYNNEI. There are 17 residues in the CDR3. V dropped 5 bases and J dropped 5 bases, with 25 bases sitting between them. CDR3 nucleotides: TGTGCCAGCAGTAGACATTCTGGCGGGGGCGCTTCCCACGAGCAGTACTTC. This gives the protein CASSRHSGGGASHEQYF. The complete variable domain, with remaining parts taken from reference TRBV2 and TRBJ2-7, reads EPEVTQTPSHQVTQMGQEVILRCVPISNHLYFYWYRQILGQKVEFLVSFYNNEISEKSEIFDDQFSVERPDGSNFTLKIRSTKLEDSAMYFCASSRHSGGGASHEQYFGPGTRLTVT.

This clonotype has ten or more counts. The chain employs TRBV28 and TRBJ2-3, with a weak D call TRBD1 (5 bases). The germline gives CDR1 MDHEN, CDR2 SYDVKM. There are 16 residues in the CDR3. V shed 4 bases and J shed 5 bases, with 19 bases lying between them. CDR3 in DNA: TGTGCCAGCAGTTCTACTCACGGGCGTAGGGGAGATACGCAGTATTTT. Its protein is CASSSTHGRRGDTQYF.

By share, this clonotype counts as medium-sized. The chain couples TRBV12-3 or TRBV12-4 to TRBJ1-1; D not resolved. The V end lost 3 bases, the J end lost 5 bases, and 10 bases lay between the germline ends. The CDR3 extends over 13 amino acids. CDR3 nucleotide sequence: TGTGCCAGCAGTTTGCTCCAAGGGACTGAAGCTTTCTTT. Its protein product is CASSLLQGTEAFF.

This clonotype is large (0.1 to 1%) in the sample. The chain uses TRBV28 and TRBJ1-1; TRBD1 aligns across 7 bases. Germline V lookup: CDR1 MDHEN, CDR2 SYDVKM. CDR3 size: 17 residues. V dropped 5 bases and J dropped 1; count of bases not matched to a gene: 13. The CDR3 spells CASSLLTTRQGNTEAFF. CDR3 bases: TGTGCCAGCAGTCTCCTAACTACGAGACAGGGGAACACTGAAGCTTTCTTT. Full variable domain (remainder filled in from reference TRBV28 and TRBJ1-1): DVKVTQSSRYLVKRTGEKVFLECVQDMDHENMFWYRQDPGLGLRLIYFSYDVKMKEKGDIPEGYSVSREKKERFSLILESASTNQTSMYLCASSLLTTRQGNTEAFFGQGTRLTVV.

This clonotype ranks as medium-sized (0.01 to 0.1%). The chain joins TRBV20-1 to TRBJ1-1; 7 bases are shared with TRBD1. Trimming cost V 3 bases and J 2 bases; bases outside gene matches: 3. Germline assignment: CDR1 DFQATT and CDR2 SNEGSKA (reference sequence). The CDR3 totals 13 residues. CDR3 bases: TGCAGTGCTAGGGGGACAGCTAACACTGAAGCTTTCTTT. This gives the protein CSARGTANTEAFF.

This clonotype was detected once. The gene calls are TRBV20-1 and TRBJ2-3; maybe TRBD2 (6 bases). CDR1 is DFQATT, CDR2 SNEGSKA, per germline (reference sequence). This CDR3 region has 19 residues. V gave up 5 bases and J gave up 3 bases, with 30 bases separating them. The CDR3 sequence is CSAFKAGTGGLVATDTQYF. DNA of the CDR3: TGCAGTGCTTTTAAGGCTGGGACTGGTGGTCTGGTGGCGACAGATACGCAGTATTTT.

In this sample, this clonotype is medium-sized (0.01 to 0.1%). The V and J genes are TRBV2 and TRBJ2-2, with D tentatively TRBD2 (5 bases). The length of the CDR3 is 14 residues. Looked up from germline, CDR1 is SNHLY and CDR2 is FYNNEI. Trimming pared 7 bases from V and 3 bases from J, leaving 12 bases between. The CDR3 sequence is CASTGLSYTGELFF. The CDR3, as DNA: TGTGCCAGCACAGGACTCTCTTACACCGGGGAGCTGTTTTTT. Filled out from reference TRBV2 and TRBJ2-2, the complete variable domain reads EPEVTQTPSHQVTQMGQEVILRCVPISNHLYFYWYRQILGQKVEFLVSFYNNEISEKSEIFDDQFSVERPDGSNFTLKIRSTKLEDSAMYFCASTGLSYTGELFFGEGSRLTVL.

This clonotype is labeled as medium-sized. This chain links TRBV18 with TRBJ1-6; D possibly corresponds to TRBD1 (5 bases). The CDR3 is made up of 15 amino acids. The germline CDR1 and CDR2 sequences are KGHSH and LQKENI. V was trimmed by 2 bases and J by 6 bases, leaving 11 bases between them. The CDR3 spells CASSPGGSTNSPLHF. CDR3 DNA sequence: TGTGCCAGCTCACCAGGGGGGTCGACTAATTCACCCCTCCACTTT.

Relative to its sample, this clonotype is medium-sized. The chain uses TRBV7-7 and TRBJ2-7; unclear D gene. The CDR3 consists of 16 residues. V dropped 3 bases and J dropped 3 bases, with 18 bases sitting between them. CDR1 SSHAT and CDR2 FNYEAQ come from the germline V gene (reference sequence). CDR3 in amino acids: CASSFVLVGAIYEQYF. The DNA of the CDR3 is TGTGCCAGCAGCTTCGTTCTCGTGGGTGCCATCTACGAGCAGTACTTC. The variable domain in full, with the rest retrieved from reference TRBV7-7 and TRBJ2-7, is GAGVSQSPRYKVTKRGQDVTLRCDPISSHATLYWYQQALGQGPEFLTYFNYEAQPDKSGLPSDRFSAERPEGSISTLTIQRTEQRDSAMYRCASSFVLVGAIYEQYFGPGTRLTVT.

Relative to its sample, this clonotype is large. The rearrangement joins TRBV20-1 to TRBJ1-1; D not certain. V gave up 6 bases and J gave up 3 bases, with 14 bases separating them. The CDR3 has 13 amino acids. CDR1 is DFQATT and CDR2 is SNEGSKA in the germline V gene (reference sequence). In nucleotides, the CDR3 is TGCAGTGCCCAAACCGGGAGGGACACTGAAGCTTTCTTT. Encoded protein: CSAQTGRDTEAFF.

Judged by abundance, this clonotype is hyperexpanded (1% or more). The rearrangement joins TRBV5-1 to TRBJ2-7, with D perhaps matching TRBD1 (6 bases). V was clipped by 0 bases and J by 5 bases, with 18 bases between them. The CDR3 is made up of 16 amino acids. The germline CDR1 and CDR2 sequences are SGHRS and YFSETQ. CDR3 in amino acids: CASSLGMGIQGHEQYF. CDR3 DNA: TGCGCCAGCAGCTTGGGAATGGGAATACAGGGACACGAGCAGTACTTC. The full variable domain, rest sourced from reference TRBV5-1 and TRBJ2-7, is KAGVTQTPRYLIKTRGQQVTLSCSPISGHRSVSWYQQTPGQGLQFLFEYFSETQRNKGNFPGRFSGRQFSNSRSEMNVSTLELGDSALYLCASSLGMGIQGHEQYFGPGTRLTVT.